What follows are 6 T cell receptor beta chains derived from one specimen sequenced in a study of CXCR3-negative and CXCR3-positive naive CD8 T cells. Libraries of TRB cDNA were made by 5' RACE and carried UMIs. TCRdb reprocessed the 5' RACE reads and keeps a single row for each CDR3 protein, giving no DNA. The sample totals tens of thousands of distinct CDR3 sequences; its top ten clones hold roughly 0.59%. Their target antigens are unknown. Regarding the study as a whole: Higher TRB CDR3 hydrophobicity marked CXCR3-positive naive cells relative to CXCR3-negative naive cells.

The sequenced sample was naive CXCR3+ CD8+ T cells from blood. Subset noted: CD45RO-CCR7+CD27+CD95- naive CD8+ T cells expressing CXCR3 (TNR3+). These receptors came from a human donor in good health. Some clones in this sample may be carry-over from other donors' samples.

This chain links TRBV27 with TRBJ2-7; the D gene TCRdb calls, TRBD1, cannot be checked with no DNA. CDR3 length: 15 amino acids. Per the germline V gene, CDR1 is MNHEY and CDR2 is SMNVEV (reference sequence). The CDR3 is CASSLPGQGAHEQYF.

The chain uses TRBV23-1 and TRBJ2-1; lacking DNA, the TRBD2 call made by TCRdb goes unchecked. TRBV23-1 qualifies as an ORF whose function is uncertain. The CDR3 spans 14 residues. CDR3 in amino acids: CASSLRRQSRGLFF.

The CDR3 sequence: CATSKDSNAYEQYF. V is TRBV15 and J is TRBJ2-7. There are 14 residues in the CDR3. Germline V gene sequence: CDR1 LNHNV, CDR2 YYDKDF (reference sequence).

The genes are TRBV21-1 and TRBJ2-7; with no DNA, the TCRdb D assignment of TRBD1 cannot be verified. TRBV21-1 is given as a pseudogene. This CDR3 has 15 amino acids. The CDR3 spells CASSPRRTTAYEQYF.

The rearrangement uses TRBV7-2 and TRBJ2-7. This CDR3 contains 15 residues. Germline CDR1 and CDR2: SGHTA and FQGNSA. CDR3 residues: CASSVAGVVTYEQYF. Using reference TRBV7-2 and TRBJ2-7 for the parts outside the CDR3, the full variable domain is GAGVSQSPSNKVTEKGKDVELRCDPISGHTALYWYRQSLGQGLEFLIYFQGNSAPDKSGLPSDRFSAERTGGSVSTLTIQRTQQEDSAVYLCASSVAGVVTYEQYFGPGTRLTVT.

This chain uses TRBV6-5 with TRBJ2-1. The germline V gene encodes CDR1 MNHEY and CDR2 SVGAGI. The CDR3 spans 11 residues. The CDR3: CASSYAEAQFF.